This entry features one T cell receptor beta chain sequence. These data originate in a study of cytomegalovirus exposure and HLA in healthy donors. Germline CDR1 is MNHEY and CDR2 is SVGAGI. The CDR3 covers 16 residues. Use of 60 Vbeta and 13 Jbeta primers characterized the PCR. Produced via immunoSEQ multiplex PCR; TCRdb's table is partial and in-frame only. The data show 200,000 or so clones, around four fifths seen once. This receptor was taken from a boy aged 2 to 9 in good health and CMV-seronegative. Sequencing was done on a sample of PBMCs. The chain joins TRBV6-5 to TRBJ2-5; 9 bases line up with TRBD2. The closer fit of TRBJ2-7 to the DNA end suggests the J call may be wrong. CDR3 in amino acids: CASSYSGGGGSYEQYF. The CDR3 DNA reads TGTGCCAGCAGTTACTCGGGCGGGGGGGGCTCCTACGAGCAGTACTTC.